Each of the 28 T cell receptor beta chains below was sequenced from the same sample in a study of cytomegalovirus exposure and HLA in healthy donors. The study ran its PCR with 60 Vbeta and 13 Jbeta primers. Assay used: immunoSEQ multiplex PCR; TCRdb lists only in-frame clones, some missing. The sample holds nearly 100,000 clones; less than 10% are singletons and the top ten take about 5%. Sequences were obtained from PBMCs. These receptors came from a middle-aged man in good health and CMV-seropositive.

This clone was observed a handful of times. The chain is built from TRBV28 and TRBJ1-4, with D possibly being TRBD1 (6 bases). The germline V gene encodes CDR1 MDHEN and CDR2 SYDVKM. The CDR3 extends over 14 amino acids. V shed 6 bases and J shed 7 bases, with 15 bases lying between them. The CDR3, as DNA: TGTGCCAGCAGGACAGGTAGAATACGTGAAAAACTGTTTTTT. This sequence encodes CASRTGRIREKLFF.

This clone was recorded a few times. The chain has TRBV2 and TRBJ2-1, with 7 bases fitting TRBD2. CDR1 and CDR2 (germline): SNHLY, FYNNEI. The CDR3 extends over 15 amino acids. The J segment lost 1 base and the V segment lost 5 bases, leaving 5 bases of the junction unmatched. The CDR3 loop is CASSLMGGSYNEQFF. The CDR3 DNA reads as TGTGCCAGCAGTCTCATGGGAGGGTCCTACAATGAGCAGTTCTTC.

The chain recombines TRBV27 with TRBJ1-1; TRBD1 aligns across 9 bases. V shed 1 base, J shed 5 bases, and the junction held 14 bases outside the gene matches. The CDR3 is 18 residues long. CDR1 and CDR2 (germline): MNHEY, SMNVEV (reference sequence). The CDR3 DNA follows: TGTGCCAGCAGTTTATACCCTCCGGGACAGGGACGGAGGACTGAAGCTTTCTTT. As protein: CASSLYPPGQGRRTEAFF.

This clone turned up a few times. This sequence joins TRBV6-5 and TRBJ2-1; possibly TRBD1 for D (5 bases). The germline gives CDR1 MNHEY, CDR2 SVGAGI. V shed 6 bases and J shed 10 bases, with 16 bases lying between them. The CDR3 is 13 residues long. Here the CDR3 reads CASSPHQGLEQFF. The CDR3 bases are TGTGCCAGCAGCCCCCATCAGGGTTTAGAGCAGTTCTTC.

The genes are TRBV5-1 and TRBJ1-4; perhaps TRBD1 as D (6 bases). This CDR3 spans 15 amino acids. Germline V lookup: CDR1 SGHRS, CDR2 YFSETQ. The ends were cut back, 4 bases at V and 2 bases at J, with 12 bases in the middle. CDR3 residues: CASSRTVSTNEKLFF. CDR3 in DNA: TGCGCCAGCAGCCGGACAGTTTCCACTAATGAAAAACTGTTTTTT.

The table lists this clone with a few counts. The CDR3: CAISGATGVNYGYTF. For the CDR3, the DNA is TGTGCCATCAGTGGGGCGACAGGGGTCAACTATGGCTACACCTTC. The chain is built from TRBV10-3 and TRBJ1-2, with 8 nucleotides matching TRBD1. Trimming at V came to 4 bases and at J to 2 bases, leaving 6 bases not matched to a gene. Germline CDR1 ENHRY, CDR2 SYGVKD. This CDR3 spans 15 amino acids.

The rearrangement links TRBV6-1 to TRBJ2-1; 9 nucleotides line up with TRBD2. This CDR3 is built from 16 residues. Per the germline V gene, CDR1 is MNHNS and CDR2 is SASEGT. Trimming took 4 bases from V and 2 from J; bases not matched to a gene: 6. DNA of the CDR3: TGTGCCAGCAGTGCCGGACTAGCGAGTACCTACAATGAGCAGTTCTTC. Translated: CASSAGLASTYNEQFF.

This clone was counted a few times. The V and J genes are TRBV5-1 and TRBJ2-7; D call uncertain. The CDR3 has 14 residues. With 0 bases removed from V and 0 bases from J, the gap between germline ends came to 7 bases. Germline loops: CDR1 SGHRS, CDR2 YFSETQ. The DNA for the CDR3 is TGCGCCAGCAGCTTGGCGGTGAGCTCCTACGAGCAGTACTTC. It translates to CASSLAVSSYEQYF.

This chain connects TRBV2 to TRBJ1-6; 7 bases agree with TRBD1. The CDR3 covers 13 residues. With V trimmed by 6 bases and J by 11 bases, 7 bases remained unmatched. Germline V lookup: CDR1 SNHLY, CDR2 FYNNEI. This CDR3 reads CASSAGGGTPLHF. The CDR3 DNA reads TGTGCCAGCAGCGCAGGGGGAGGCACACCCCTCCACTTT. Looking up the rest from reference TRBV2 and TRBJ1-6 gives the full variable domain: EPEVTQTPSHQVTQMGQEVILRCVPISNHLYFYWYRQILGQKVEFLVSFYNNEISEKSEIFDDQFSVERPDGSNFTLKIRSTKLEDSAMYFCASSAGGGTPLHFGNGTRLTVT.

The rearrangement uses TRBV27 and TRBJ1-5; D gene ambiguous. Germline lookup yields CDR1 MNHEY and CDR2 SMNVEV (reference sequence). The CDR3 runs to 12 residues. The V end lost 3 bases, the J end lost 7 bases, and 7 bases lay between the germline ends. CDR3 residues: CASSFPGQPQHF. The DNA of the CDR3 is TGTGCCAGCAGTTTCCCAGGACAGCCCCAGCATTTT.

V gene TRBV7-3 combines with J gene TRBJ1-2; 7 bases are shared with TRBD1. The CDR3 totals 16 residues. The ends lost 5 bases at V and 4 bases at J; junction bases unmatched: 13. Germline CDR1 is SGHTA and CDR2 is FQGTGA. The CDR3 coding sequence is TGTGCCAGCAGCCCCACTGGGGGACAGTCTTTCTATGGCTACACCTTC. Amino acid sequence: CASSPTGGQSFYGYTF.

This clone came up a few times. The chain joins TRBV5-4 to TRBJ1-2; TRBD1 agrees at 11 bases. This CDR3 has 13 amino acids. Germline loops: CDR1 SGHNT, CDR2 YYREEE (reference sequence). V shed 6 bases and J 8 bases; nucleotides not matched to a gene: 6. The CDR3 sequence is CASMMGTGGGYTF. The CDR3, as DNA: TGTGCCAGCATGATGGGGACAGGGGGGGGCTACACCTTC.

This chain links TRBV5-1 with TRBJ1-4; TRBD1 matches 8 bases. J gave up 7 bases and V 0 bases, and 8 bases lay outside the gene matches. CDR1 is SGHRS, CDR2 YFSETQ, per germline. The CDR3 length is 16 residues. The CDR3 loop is CASSLAGGTGGEKLFF. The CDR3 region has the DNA TGCGCCAGCAGCTTGGCCGGGGGGACAGGTGGTGAAAAACTGTTTTTT.

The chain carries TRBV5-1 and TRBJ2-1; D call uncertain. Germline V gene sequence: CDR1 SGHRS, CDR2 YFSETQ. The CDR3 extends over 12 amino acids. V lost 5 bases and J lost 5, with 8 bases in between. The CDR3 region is CASRLADNEQFF. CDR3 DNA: TGCGCCAGCAGGCTGGCGGACAATGAGCAGTTCTTC.

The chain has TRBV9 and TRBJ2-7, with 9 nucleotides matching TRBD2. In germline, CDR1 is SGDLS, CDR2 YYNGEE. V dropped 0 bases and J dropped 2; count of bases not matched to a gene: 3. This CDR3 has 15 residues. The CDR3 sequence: CASSVGLAVTYEQYF. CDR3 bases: TGTGCCAGCAGCGTAGGACTAGCGGTCACCTACGAGCAGTACTTC.

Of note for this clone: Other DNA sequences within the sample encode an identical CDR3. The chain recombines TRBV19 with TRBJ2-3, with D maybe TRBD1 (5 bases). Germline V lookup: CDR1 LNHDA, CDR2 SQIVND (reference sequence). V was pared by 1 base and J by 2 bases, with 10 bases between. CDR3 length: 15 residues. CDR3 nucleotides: TGTGCCAGTAGTATAGGTGGCAGGGTCACAGATACGCAGTATTTT. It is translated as CASSIGGRVTDTQYF. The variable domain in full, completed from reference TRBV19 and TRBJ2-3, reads DGGITQSPKYLFRKEGQNVTLSCEQNLNHDAMYWYRQDPGQGLRLIYYSQIVNDFQKGDIAEGYSVSREKKESFPLTVTSAQKNPTAFYLCASSIGGRVTDTQYFGPGTRLTVL.

The CDR3 loop is CASRDRGEQYF. DNA of the CDR3: TGTGCCAGCAGGGACAGGGGGGAGCAGTACTTC. The rearrangement joins TRBV27 to TRBJ2-7, with 10 bases fitting TRBD1. The germline CDR1 and CDR2 sequences are MNHEY and SMNVEV (reference sequence). This CDR3 has 11 residues. Trimming removed 6 bases from V and 7 bases from J; junction bases left unmatched: 0.

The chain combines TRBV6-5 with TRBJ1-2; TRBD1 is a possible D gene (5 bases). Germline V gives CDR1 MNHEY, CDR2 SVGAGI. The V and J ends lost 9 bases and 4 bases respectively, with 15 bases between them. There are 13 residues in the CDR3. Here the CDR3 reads CASTAGGRYGYTF. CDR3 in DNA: TGTGCCAGTACGGCGGGGGGACGCTATGGCTACACCTTC.

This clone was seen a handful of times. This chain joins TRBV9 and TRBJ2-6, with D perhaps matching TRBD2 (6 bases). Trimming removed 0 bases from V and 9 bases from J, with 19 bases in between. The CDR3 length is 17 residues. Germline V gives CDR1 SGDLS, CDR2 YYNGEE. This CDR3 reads CASSVGSLWGEVNVLTF. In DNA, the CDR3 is TGTGCCAGCAGCGTAGGATCTTTGTGGGGGGAAGTCAACGTCCTGACTTTC.

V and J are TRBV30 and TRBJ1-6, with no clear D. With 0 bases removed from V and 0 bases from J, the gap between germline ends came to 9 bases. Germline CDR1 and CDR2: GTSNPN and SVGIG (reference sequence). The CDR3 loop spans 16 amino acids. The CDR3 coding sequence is TGTGCCTGGAGTGTACTGAGTAGCTCCTATAATTCACCCCTCCACTTT. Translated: CAWSVLSSSYNSPLHF.

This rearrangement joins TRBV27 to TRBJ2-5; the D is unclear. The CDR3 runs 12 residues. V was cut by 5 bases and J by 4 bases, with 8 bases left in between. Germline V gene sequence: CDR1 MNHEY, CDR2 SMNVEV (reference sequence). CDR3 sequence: CASSRSRETQYF. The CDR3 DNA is TGTGCCAGCAGTCGGAGTCGAGAGACCCAGTACTTC.

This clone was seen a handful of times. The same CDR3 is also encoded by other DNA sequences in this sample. The CDR3 loop is CASSLGGSQETQYF. DNA for the CDR3: TGCGCCAGCAGCTTGGGCGGGAGCCAAGAGACCCAGTACTTC. This chain connects TRBV5-1 to TRBJ2-5; 7 bases are a match to TRBD2. CDR3 length: 14 residues. V lost 0 bases and J lost 1; bases outside the gene matches: 0. The V gene's germline CDR1 is SGHRS and CDR2 YFSETQ.

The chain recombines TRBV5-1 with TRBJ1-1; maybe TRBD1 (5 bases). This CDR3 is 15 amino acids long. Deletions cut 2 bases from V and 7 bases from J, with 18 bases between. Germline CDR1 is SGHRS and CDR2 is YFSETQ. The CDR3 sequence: CASSFQGGDSGEAFF. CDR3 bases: TGCGCCAGCAGCTTCCAGGGTGGTGATTCGGGTGAAGCTTTCTTT.

In DNA, the CDR3 is TGTGCCAGCACGGACAGGATTGACAATGAGCAGTTCTTC. Its translation is CASTDRIDNEQFF. The chain uses TRBV27 and TRBJ2-1; 7 bases fit TRBD1. With V trimmed by 7 bases and J by 5 bases, 5 bases remained unmatched. CDR1 and CDR2 from the germline V gene are MNHEY and SMNVEV (reference sequence). This CDR3 comprises 13 residues.

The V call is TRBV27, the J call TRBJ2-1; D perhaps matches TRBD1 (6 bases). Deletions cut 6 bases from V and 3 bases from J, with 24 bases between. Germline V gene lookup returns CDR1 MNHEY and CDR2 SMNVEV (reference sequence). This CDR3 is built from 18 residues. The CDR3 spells CASRRAAIDEGGYNEQFF. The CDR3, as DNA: TGTGCCAGCAGACGGGCGGCTATAGACGAAGGGGGCTACAATGAGCAGTTCTTC.

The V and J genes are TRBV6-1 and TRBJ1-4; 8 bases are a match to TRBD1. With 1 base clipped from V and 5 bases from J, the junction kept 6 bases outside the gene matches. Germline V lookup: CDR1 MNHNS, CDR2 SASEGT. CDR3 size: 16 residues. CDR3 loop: CASSEGGGQGNEKLFF. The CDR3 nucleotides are TGTGCCAGCAGTGAAGGAGGAGGACAGGGAAATGAAAAACTGTTTTTT.

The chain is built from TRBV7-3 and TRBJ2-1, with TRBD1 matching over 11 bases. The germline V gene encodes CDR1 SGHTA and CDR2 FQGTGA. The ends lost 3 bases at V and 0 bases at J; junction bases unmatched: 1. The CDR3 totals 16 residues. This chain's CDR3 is CASSFGTGGSYNEQFF. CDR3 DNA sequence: TGTGCCAGCAGCTTCGGGACAGGGGGCTCCTACAATGAGCAGTTCTTC.

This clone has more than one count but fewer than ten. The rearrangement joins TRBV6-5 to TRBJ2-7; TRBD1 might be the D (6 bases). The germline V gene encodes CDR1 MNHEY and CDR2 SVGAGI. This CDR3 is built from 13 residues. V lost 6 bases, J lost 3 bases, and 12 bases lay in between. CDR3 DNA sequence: TGTGCCAGCAGAACGGGACACCTCTACGAGCAGTACTTC. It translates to CASRTGHLYEQYF.